This T cell receptor (beta chain) was profiled in a study of blood T cell repertoires in COVID-19. Looking at the study overall: Acute-phase and convalescent COVID-19 samples originated in the United States, Italy and Spain.

The J segment lost 0 bases and the V segment lost 8 bases, leaving 6 bases of the junction unmatched. Germline CDR1 and CDR2: MNHEY and SVGAGI. The CDR3 length is 15 residues. Per the authors' pipeline: Amplification of reference gene primers was used by the study to estimate nucleated cell counts. TCRdb's table, derived via immunoSEQ multiplex PCR, lists solely in-frame clones and lacks some. V, J and clone size are those of that table, while D and trimming were read from the DNA. The sample lists about 150,000 clones; roughly 80% were seen once. The receptor was isolated from a man in his sixties with acute or convalescent COVID-19. V and J are TRBV6-5 and TRBJ2-1; 8 bases align to TRBD2. Sequencing was performed on peripheral blood. CDR3 coding DNA: TGTGCCAGCGGACCGGGGGGGAGCTCCTACAATGAGCAGTTCTTC. Residues: CASGPGGSSYNEQFF.